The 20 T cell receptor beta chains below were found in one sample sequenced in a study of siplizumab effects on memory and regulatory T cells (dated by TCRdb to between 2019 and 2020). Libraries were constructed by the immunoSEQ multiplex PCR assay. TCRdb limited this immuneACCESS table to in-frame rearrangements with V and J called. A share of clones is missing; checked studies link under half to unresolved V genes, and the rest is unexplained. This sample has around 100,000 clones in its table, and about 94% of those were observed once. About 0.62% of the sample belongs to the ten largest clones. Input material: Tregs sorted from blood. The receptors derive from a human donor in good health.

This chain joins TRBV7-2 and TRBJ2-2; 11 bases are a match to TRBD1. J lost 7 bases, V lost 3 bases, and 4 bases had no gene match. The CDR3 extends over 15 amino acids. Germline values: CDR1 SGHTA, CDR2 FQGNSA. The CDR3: CASSLDRGPHGELFF. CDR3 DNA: TGTGCCAGCAGCTTGGACAGGGGGCCTCACGGGGAGCTGTTTTTT.

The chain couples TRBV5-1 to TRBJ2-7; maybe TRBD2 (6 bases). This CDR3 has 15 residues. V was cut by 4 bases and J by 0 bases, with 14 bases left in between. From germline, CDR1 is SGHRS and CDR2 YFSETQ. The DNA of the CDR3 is TGCGCCAGCAGCCCCCTGGCTAGCGACTCCTACGAGCAGTACTTC. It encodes CASSPLASDSYEQYF.

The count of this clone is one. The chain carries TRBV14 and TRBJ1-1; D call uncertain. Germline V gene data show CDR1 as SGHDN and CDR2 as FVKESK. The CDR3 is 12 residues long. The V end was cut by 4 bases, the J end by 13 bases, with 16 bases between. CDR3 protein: CASSLYRAPLFF. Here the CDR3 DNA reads TGTGCCAGCAGCCTGTACCGGGCCCCCCTTTTCTTT.

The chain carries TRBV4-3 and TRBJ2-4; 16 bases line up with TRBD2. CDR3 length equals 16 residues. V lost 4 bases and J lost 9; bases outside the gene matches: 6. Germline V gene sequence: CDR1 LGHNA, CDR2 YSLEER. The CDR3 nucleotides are TGCGCCAGCAGCCTGGGACTAGCGGGAGGGCCGAGCATTCAGTACTTC. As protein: CASSLGLAGGPSIQYF.

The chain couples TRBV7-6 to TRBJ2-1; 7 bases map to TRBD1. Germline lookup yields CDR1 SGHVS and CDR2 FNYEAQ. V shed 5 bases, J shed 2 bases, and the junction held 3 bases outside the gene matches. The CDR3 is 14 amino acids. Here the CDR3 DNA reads TGTGCCAGCAGCCTCAGGGGGACCTACAATGAGCAGTTCTTC. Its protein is CASSLRGTYNEQFF.

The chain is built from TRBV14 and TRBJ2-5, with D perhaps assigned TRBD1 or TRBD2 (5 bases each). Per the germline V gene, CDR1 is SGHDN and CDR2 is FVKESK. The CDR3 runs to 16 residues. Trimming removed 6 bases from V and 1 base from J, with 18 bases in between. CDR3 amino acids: CASSPWDGLAQETQYF. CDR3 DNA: TGTGCCAGCAGTCCTTGGGACGGGTTAGCCCAAGAGACCCAGTACTTC. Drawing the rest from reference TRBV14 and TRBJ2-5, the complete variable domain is EAGVTQFPSHSVIEKGQTVTLRCDPISGHDNLYWYRRVMGKEIKFLLHFVKESKQDESGMPNNRFLAERTGGTYSTLKVQPAELEDSGVYFCASSPWDGLAQETQYFGPGTRLLVL.

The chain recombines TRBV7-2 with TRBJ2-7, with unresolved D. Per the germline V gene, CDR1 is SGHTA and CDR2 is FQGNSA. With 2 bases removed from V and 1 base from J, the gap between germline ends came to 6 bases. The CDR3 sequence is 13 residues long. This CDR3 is CASSLFRSYEQYF. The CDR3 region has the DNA TGTGCCAGCAGCTTATTCCGGTCCTACGAGCAGTACTTC.

The CDR3 DNA follows: TGTGCCAGCAGCTTGGTCGGACTAGCGGGATCGTACGAGCAGTACTTC. As protein: CASSLVGLAGSYEQYF. The gene calls are TRBV5-6 and TRBJ2-7, with 12 positions matching TRBD2. Losses at the gene ends were 0 bases for V and 4 bases for J; bases not matched to a gene: 5. CDR3 length equals 16 residues. CDR1 and CDR2 from the germline V gene are SGHDT and YYEEEE.

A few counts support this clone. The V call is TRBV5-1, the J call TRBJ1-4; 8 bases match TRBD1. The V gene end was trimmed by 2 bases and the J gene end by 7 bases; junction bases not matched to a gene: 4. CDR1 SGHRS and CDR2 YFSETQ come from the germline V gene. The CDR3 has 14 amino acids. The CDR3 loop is CASSFGQGGEKLFF. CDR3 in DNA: TGCGCCAGCAGCTTCGGACAGGGAGGTGAAAAACTGTTTTTT.

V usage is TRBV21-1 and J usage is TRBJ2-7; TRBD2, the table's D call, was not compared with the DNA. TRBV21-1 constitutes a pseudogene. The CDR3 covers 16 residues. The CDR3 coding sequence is TGTGCCAGCAGCAATAGGGTGGAGGGCCAGATCTACGAGCAGTACTTC. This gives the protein CASSNRVEGQIYEQYF.

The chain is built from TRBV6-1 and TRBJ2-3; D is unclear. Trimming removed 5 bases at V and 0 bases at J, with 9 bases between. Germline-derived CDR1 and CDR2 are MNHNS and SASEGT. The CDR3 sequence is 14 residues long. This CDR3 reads CASSKSSSTDTQYF. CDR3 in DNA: TGTGCCAGCAGTAAGAGTAGTAGCACAGATACGCAGTATTTT.

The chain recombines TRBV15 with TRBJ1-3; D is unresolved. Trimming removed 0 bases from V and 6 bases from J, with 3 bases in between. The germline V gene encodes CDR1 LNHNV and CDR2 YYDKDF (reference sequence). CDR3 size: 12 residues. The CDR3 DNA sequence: TGTGCCACCAGCAGAGATCAAAACACCATATATTTT. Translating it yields CATSRDQNTIYF.

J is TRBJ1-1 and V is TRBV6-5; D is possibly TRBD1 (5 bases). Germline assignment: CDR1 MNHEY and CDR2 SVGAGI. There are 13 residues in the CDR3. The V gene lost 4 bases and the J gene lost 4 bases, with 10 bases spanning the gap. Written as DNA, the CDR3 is TGTGCCAGCAGTTCTTGGGGCGGCACTGAAGCTTTCTTT. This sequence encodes CASSSWGGTEAFF.

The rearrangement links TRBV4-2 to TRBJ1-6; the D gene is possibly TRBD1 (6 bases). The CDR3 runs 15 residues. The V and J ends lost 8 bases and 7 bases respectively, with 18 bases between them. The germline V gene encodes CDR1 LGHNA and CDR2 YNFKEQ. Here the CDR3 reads CASGWGQGGNSPLHF. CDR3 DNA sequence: TGTGCCAGCGGCTGGGGTCAAGGGGGGAATTCACCCCTCCACTTT.

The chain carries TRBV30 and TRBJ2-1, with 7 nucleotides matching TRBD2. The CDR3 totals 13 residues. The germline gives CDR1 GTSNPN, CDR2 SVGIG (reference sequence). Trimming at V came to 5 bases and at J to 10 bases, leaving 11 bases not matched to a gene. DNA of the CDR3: TGTGCCTGGGGGAGGGCGGGGGTCCGAGAGCAGTTCTTC. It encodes CAWGRAGVREQFF.

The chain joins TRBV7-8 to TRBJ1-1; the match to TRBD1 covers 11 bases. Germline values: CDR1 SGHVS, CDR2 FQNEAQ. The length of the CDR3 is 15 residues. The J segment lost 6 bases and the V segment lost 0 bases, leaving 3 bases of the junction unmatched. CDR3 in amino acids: CASSLAGQGAAEAFF. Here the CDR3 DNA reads TGTGCCAGCAGCTTAGCCGGACAGGGGGCAGCTGAAGCTTTCTTT.

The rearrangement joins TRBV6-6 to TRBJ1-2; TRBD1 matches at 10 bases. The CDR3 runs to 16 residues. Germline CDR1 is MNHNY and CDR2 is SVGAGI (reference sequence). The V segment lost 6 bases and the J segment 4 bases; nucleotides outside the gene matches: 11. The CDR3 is CASSRAGTGVSYGYTF. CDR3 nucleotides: TGTGCCAGCAGCCGTGCCGGGACAGGGGTGTCCTATGGCTACACCTTC.

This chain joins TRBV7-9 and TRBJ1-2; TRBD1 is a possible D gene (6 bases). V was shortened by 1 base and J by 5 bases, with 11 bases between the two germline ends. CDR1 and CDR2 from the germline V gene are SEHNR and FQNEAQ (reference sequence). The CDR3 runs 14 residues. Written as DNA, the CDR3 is TGTGCCAGCAGCTTAGATGTCACAGGGTATGGCTACACCTTC. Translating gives CASSLDVTGYGYTF.

This CDR3 is CASSQVLAGVGAINYGYTF. The CDR3 bases are TGCGCCAGCAGCCAAGTTCTCGCCGGGGTAGGAGCGATTAACTATGGCTACACCTTC. This chain connects TRBV4-1 to TRBJ1-2; no clear D. The CDR3 loop spans 19 amino acids. Germline loops: CDR1 MGHRA, CDR2 YSYEKL. V lost 1 base, J lost 1 base, and 22 bases lay in between.

For the CDR3, the DNA is TGTGCCAGCTCACTTCCCCGACCACGAGTTACAGATACGCAGTATTTT. Translated, it gives CASSLPRPRVTDTQYF. The chain joins TRBV18 to TRBJ2-3; D is unclear. This CDR3 has 16 residues. The germline V gene has CDR1 KGHSH and CDR2 LQKENI. V shed 4 bases and J shed 3 bases, with 17 bases lying between them.